Each of the 2 T cell receptor beta chains below was sequenced from the same sample in a study of T cell repertoires in cytomegalovirus infection. TCRdb re-analysed the reads in MiXCR, keeping a single row per CDR3 protein. The data contain roughly 34,000 distinct CDR3 sequences, approximately 52% of them singletons. What these receptors recognize is not known. Sequenced here: CD8+ T cells from cultured PBMCs, sampled from culture after CMV antigen stimulation. The receptor set was obtained from a human donor in good health (CMV status not recorded). Some clones in this sample may be carry-over from other donors' samples.

The rearrangement uses TRBV11-2 and TRBJ1-2; D not resolved. Per germline, CDR1 SGHAT and CDR2 FQNNGV. Between the trimmed V and J ends, which lost 1 base and 1 base, there was a span of 4 bases. This CDR3 has 13 residues. The CDR3 is CASSLGNNYGYTF. The CDR3 bases are TGTGCCAGCAGCTTAGGAAATAACTATGGCTACACCTTC.

The CDR3: CSARDPRQYGMKQYF. CDR3 DNA: TGCAGTGCTAGAGATCCCCGCCAGTACGGTATGAAGCAGTACTTC. The V and J genes are TRBV20-1 and TRBJ2-7; D unresolved. Deletions cut 0 bases from V and 8 bases from J, with 20 bases between. CDR1 and CDR2 from the germline V gene are DFQATT and SNEGSKA (reference sequence). There are 15 residues in the CDR3.